The rows below give T cell receptor beta chains drawn from one sample of a study of T cell changes during pregnancy in multiple sclerosis. Using immunoSEQ multiplex PCR, the repertoire was profiled, and TCRdb retains in-frame clones only, with some absent. The sample gives 75,000 to 95,000 clones, around 93% of which show up once; 0.85% to 0.95% is in the top ten. The sequences come from peripheral blood, collected before pregnancy. These receptor sequences come from a female donor with multiple sclerosis, enrolled in a pregnancy study. CDR3s include the opening cysteine and the closing phenylalanine or tryptophan. Fields, in order: V gene, D gene, clone size, J gene, CDR3 protein, CDR3 DNA. D genes are given only for firm matches. Clone sizes are given selectively: once, few, many, or a class where the clone is expanded.

v_call: TRBV29-1; d_call: -; clone_size: -; j_call: TRBJ2-2; cdr3_aa: CSVADTGELFF; cdr3_nt: TGCAGCGTTGCGGACACCGGGGAGCTGTTTTTT
v_call: TRBV28; d_call: -; clone_size: -; j_call: TRBJ2-7; cdr3_aa: CASSLARQRLSYEQYF; cdr3_nt: TGTGCCAGCAGTTTAGCTAGACAGCGACTCTCCTACGAGCAGTACTTC
v_call: TRBV19; d_call: TRBD2; clone_size: -; j_call: TRBJ2-1; cdr3_aa: CASSRRGSSYNEQFF; cdr3_nt: TGTGCCAGTAGTAGGCGGGGGAGCTCCTACAATGAGCAGTTCTTC
v_call: TRBV4-1; d_call: -; clone_size: -; j_call: TRBJ2-6; cdr3_aa: CASSPYQEGRSGANVLTF; cdr3_nt: TGCGCCAGCAGCCCCTACCAAGAGGGGAGGTCTGGGGCCAACGTCCTGACTTTC
v_call: TRBV19; d_call: -; clone_size: -; j_call: TRBJ2-3; cdr3_aa: CASSTVTDTQYF; cdr3_nt: TGTGCCAGTAGTACAGTTACGGATACGCAGTATTTT
v_call: TRBV7-9; d_call: -; clone_size: once; j_call: TRBJ1-1; cdr3_aa: CASSLKTRGTEAFF; cdr3_nt: TGTGCCAGCAGCTTAAAAACGAGAGGAACTGAAGCTTTCTTT
v_call: TRBV19; d_call: -; clone_size: -; j_call: TRBJ1-5; cdr3_aa: CASSIAQRRGQPQHF; cdr3_nt: TGTGCCAGTAGTATAGCTCAAAGGAGAGGTCAGCCCCAGCATTTT
v_call: TRBV7-2; d_call: TRBD1; clone_size: -; j_call: TRBJ1-2; cdr3_aa: CASSLVGTGGELGGYTF; cdr3_nt: TGTGCCAGCAGCTTAGTTGGGACAGGGGGGGAACTTGGTGGCTACACCTTC
v_call: TRBV6-6; d_call: TRBD1; clone_size: -; j_call: TRBJ2-7; cdr3_aa: CASSARDRGYEQYF; cdr3_nt: TGTGCCAGCAGTGCTCGGGACAGGGGATACGAGCAGTACTTC
v_call: TRBV6-1; d_call: -; clone_size: -; j_call: TRBJ1-2; cdr3_aa: CASHSDPLYGYTF; cdr3_nt: TGTGCCAGTCACAGTGACCCTCTCTATGGCTACACCTTC
v_call: TRBV9; d_call: -; clone_size: -; j_call: TRBJ2-2; cdr3_aa: CASSVGQIAGELFF; cdr3_nt: TGTGCCAGCAGCGTTGGACAGATCGCCGGGGAGCTGTTTTTT
v_call: TRBV7-9; d_call: -; clone_size: -; j_call: TRBJ1-2; cdr3_aa: CASSFRDSDYGYTF; cdr3_nt: TGTGCCAGCAGCTTCAGGGATTCGGACTATGGCTACACCTTC
v_call: TRBV2; d_call: -; clone_size: once; j_call: TRBJ2-2; cdr3_aa: CASSETSTGELFF; cdr3_nt: TGTGCCAGCAGTGAAACCAGCACCGGGGAGCTGTTTTTT
v_call: TRBV2; d_call: -; clone_size: -; j_call: TRBJ1-5; cdr3_aa: CASTKGEGGQPQHF; cdr3_nt: TGTGCCAGCACCAAAGGAGAGGGCGGGCAGCCCCAGCATTTT
v_call: TRBV20-1; d_call: -; clone_size: -; j_call: TRBJ2-7; cdr3_aa: CSAFRQIEQYF; cdr3_nt: TGCAGTGCTTTCCGACAGATCGAGCAGTACTTC
v_call: TRBV2; d_call: TRBD2; clone_size: -; j_call: TRBJ2-3; cdr3_aa: CASLAGYTDTQYF; cdr3_nt: TGTGCCAGCCTAGCGGGGTACACAGATACGCAGTATTTT
v_call: TRBV7-3; d_call: TRBD2; clone_size: -; j_call: TRBJ2-2; cdr3_aa: CASSAVPRREGRGGELFF; cdr3_nt: TGTGCCAGCAGCGCCGTCCCCCGGCGGGAGGGCCGAGGCGGGGAGCTGTTTTTT
v_call: TRBV29-1; d_call: TRBD1; clone_size: -; j_call: TRBJ1-1; cdr3_aa: CSVVGQWKKAFF; cdr3_nt: TGCAGCGTTGTGGGACAGTGGAAAAAAGCTTTCTTT
v_call: TRBV7-2; d_call: TRBD1; clone_size: -; j_call: TRBJ1-1; cdr3_aa: CASSFGQGGNTEAFF; cdr3_nt: TGTGCCAGCAGCTTTGGACAGGGGGGAAATACTGAAGCTTTCTTT
v_call: TRBV4-2; d_call: -; clone_size: -; j_call: TRBJ2-1; cdr3_aa: CASSPEVTGTAFF; cdr3_nt: TGTGCCAGCAGCCCTGAGGTGACAGGCACGGCGTTCTTC
v_call: TRBV12-5; d_call: TRBD2; clone_size: -; j_call: TRBJ2-1; cdr3_aa: CASGWGLAGSYNEQFF; cdr3_nt: TGTGCTAGTGGTTGGGGACTAGCGGGCTCCTACAATGAGCAGTTCTTC
v_call: TRBV9; d_call: TRBD2; clone_size: -; j_call: TRBJ2-5; cdr3_aa: CASSVGVAGGEETQYF; cdr3_nt: TGTGCCAGCAGCGTAGGGGTAGCGGGAGGAGAAGAGACCCAGTACTTC
v_call: TRBV29-1; d_call: TRBD1; clone_size: -; j_call: TRBJ1-1; cdr3_aa: CSVGDRWGSNTEAFF; cdr3_nt: TGCAGCGTAGGGGACAGGTGGGGTTCGAACACTGAAGCTTTCTTT
v_call: TRBV4-1; d_call: -; clone_size: -; j_call: TRBJ2-4; cdr3_aa: CASSLSSGTGVLNIQYF; cdr3_nt: TGCGCCAGCAGCCTTTCCTCAGGGACTGGGGTTTTAAACATTCAGTACTTC
v_call: TRBV2; d_call: TRBD2; clone_size: -; j_call: TRBJ2-2; cdr3_aa: CASSEGGLAGGTGELFF; cdr3_nt: TGTGCCAGCAGCGAGGGGGGACTAGCGGGAGGCACCGGGGAGCTGTTTTTT
v_call: TRBV19; d_call: TRBD1; clone_size: -; j_call: TRBJ2-4; cdr3_aa: CASSIPGQGSNIQYF; cdr3_nt: TGTGCCAGTAGTATTCCTGGACAGGGGTCGAACATTCAGTACTTC
v_call: TRBV7-9; d_call: -; clone_size: -; j_call: TRBJ2-1; cdr3_aa: CASSLGVQEQFF; cdr3_nt: TGTGCCAGCAGCCTAGGGGTACAGGAGCAGTTCTTC
v_call: TRBV7-7; d_call: -; clone_size: -; j_call: TRBJ2-3; cdr3_aa: CASSPGWSTDTQYF; cdr3_nt: TGTGCCAGCAGCCCAGGGTGGTCCACAGATACGCAGTATTTT
v_call: TRBV4-2; d_call: -; clone_size: -; j_call: TRBJ1-6; cdr3_aa: CASSPPGGNSPLHF; cdr3_nt: TGTGCCAGCAGCCCCCCCGGGGGGAATTCACCCCTCCACTTT
v_call: TRBV7-3; d_call: TRBD1; clone_size: -; j_call: TRBJ1-2; cdr3_aa: CASSPYTGTGGYTF; cdr3_nt: TGTGCCAGCAGCCCGTACACCGGGACAGGCGGCTACACCTTC
v_call: TRBV28; d_call: TRBD1; clone_size: -; j_call: TRBJ2-7; cdr3_aa: CASSPPRQGNIEQYF; cdr3_nt: TGTGCCAGCAGTCCCCCTCGACAGGGCAACATCGAGCAGTACTTC
v_call: TRBV9; d_call: -; clone_size: -; j_call: TRBJ2-2; cdr3_aa: CASSDGGRANTGELFF; cdr3_nt: TGTGCCAGCAGCGATGGAGGGAGAGCGAACACCGGGGAGCTGTTTTTT
v_call: TRBV28; d_call: TRBD2; clone_size: -; j_call: TRBJ2-1; cdr3_aa: CASSVASGRLYNEQFF; cdr3_nt: TGTGCCAGCAGTGTCGCAAGCGGGAGGCTCTACAATGAGCAGTTCTTC
v_call: TRBV7-9; d_call: TRBD1; clone_size: -; j_call: TRBJ2-3; cdr3_aa: CASSSGQPTDTQYF; cdr3_nt: TGTGCCAGCAGCTCGGGACAGCCCACAGATACGCAGTATTTT
v_call: TRBV7-3; d_call: TRBD2; clone_size: -; j_call: TRBJ2-2; cdr3_aa: CASSGTSGLSTGELFF; cdr3_nt: TGTGCCAGCAGCGGGACTAGCGGGTTGTCTACCGGGGAGCTGTTTTTT